This T cell receptor (beta chain) was retrieved from a study of T-cell memory formation after mild COVID-19. Trimming removed 4 bases at V and 8 bases at J, with 11 bases between. The CDR3 has 12 residues. As to this clonotype: Its antigen is still unknown.

TCRdb ran MiXCR on the 5' RACE reads and lists one entry per CDR3 protein. The data show roughly 40,000 distinct CDR3 sequences, 7.3% seen once. Study-level findings and limits: Confirmation was lacking for SARS-CoV-2 specificity of second-wave clones that peaked on day 37. Shrinking CD4+ clones resided mostly in CM and EM, and CD8+ ones in EMRA.

The specimen sequenced was PBMCs or a T cell subset sorted from them (not recorded which). The origin of this receptor is a man younger than 35 who had mild COVID-19 (a few samples of this study predate the infection). Cell type and time point are not known. The chain recombines TRBV12-3 or TRBV12-4 with TRBJ1-2; perhaps TRBD1 as D (5 bases). CDR3 coding DNA: TGTGCCAGCAGTTCACCCGGGGGAGGCTACACCTTC. This encodes CASSSPGGGYTF.